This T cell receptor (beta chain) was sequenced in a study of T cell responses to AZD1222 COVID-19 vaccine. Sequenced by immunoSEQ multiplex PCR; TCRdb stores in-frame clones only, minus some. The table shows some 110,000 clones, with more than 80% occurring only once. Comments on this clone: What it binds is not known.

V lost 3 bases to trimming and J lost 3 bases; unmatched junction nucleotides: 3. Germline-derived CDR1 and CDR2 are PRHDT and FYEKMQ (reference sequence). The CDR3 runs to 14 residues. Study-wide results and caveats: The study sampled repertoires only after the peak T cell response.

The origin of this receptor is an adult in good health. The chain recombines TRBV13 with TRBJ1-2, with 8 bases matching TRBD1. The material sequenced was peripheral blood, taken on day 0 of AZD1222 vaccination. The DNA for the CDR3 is TGTGCCAGCAGCTTTGGACAGGGAGACTATGGCTACACCTTC. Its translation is CASSFGQGDYGYTF.